Below are 13 T cell receptor beta chains sequenced from a single sample in a study of cytomegalovirus exposure and HLA in healthy donors (dated by TCRdb to the late 2010s). The method behind the library was the immunoSEQ multiplex PCR assay. The multiplex PCR relied on a mix of 60 forward primers for TCR Vbeta segments and 13 reverse primers for TCR Jbeta segments. TCRdb holds this immuneACCESS table with in-frame rearrangements only. Some clones are missing; in checked studies, unresolved V genes explain under half, and the rest has no known cause. This sample is represented by about 150,000 clones; 9.7% of them were singletons. Jointly, the top ten make up roughly 1.9% of the sample. Sample: PBMCs. These receptors were collected from a man between 45 and 60 years old in good health and CMV-seronegative.

The V gene is TRBV7-6, the J gene TRBJ2-2; 11 positions agree with TRBD1. After removal of 9 bases from V and 6 bases from J, the junction contained 9 bases not matched to a gene. Per the germline V gene, CDR1 is SGHVS and CDR2 is FNYEAQ. The CDR3 runs to 15 residues. CDR3 in DNA: TGTGCCAGTGTGGACAGGGGGCCGTATCCCGGGGAGCTGTTTTTT. Residues: CASVDRGPYPGELFF. Complete variable domain (other parts from reference TRBV7-6 and TRBJ2-2): GAGVSQSPRYKVTKRGQDVALRCDPISGHVSLYWYRQALGQGPEFLTYFNYEAQQDKSGLPNDRFSAERPEGSISTLTIQRTEQRDSAMYRCASVDRGPYPGELFFGEGSRLTVL.

The V and J genes are TRBV6-4 and TRBJ2-7, with 12 positions matching TRBD2. Germline CDR1 is MRHNA and CDR2 is SNTAGT. The CDR3 covers 18 residues. The V gene end was trimmed by 6 bases and the J gene end by 0 bases; junction bases not matched to a gene: 12. CDR3 region: CASRETSGGPQSSYEQYF. The CDR3 DNA is TGTGCCAGCAGGGAGACTAGCGGGGGACCTCAAAGCTCCTACGAGCAGTACTTC.

Only a few counts were recorded for this clone. The chain employs TRBV11-2 and TRBJ2-2, with D possibly being TRBD2 (6 bases). This CDR3 has 16 amino acids. V was pared by 5 bases and J by 1 base, with 14 bases between. The germline V gene encodes CDR1 SGHAT and CDR2 FQNNGV. This CDR3 reads CASSEAGGWNTGELFF. CDR3 nucleotides: TGTGCCAGCAGCGAAGCCGGGGGATGGAACACCGGGGAGCTGTTTTTT.

The chain couples TRBV19 to TRBJ2-3; 9 positions agree with TRBD1. CDR3 length equals 16 residues. Germline CDR1 LNHDA, CDR2 SQIVND (reference sequence). V shed 6 bases and J 3 bases; nucleotides not matched to a gene: 10. In DNA form, the CDR3 reads TGTGCCAGTAGCCTCTCCACAGGGGGCCTTACAGATACGCAGTATTTT. Protein: CASSLSTGGLTDTQYF.

This clone was detected a few times. The chain employs TRBV6-1 and TRBJ1-2; D not certain. Trimming took 9 bases from V and 7 from J, leaving 21 bases between them. Per germline, CDR1 MNHNS and CDR2 SASEGT. This CDR3 is built from 14 residues. For the CDR3, the DNA is TGTGCCAGTCCCGGGTCTTTACCGATCCCTGGCTACACCTTC. It yields the protein CASPGSLPIPGYTF.

This clone was found a few times. The V and J genes are TRBV6-5 and TRBJ1-4; weak D call: TRBD1 (6 bases). Germline V CDR1 and CDR2: MNHEY, SVGAGI. The CDR3 contains 16 residues. V shed 2 bases and J shed 5 bases, with 15 bases lying between them. The CDR3 DNA is TGTGCCAGCAGTTACGGGCAGGGGCAGGGGAATGAAAAACTGTTTTTT. Its translation: CASSYGQGQGNEKLFF.

This clone has more than one count but fewer than ten. J is TRBJ1-5 and V is TRBV7-2; 8 bases line up with TRBD1. With 5 bases clipped from V and 8 bases from J, the junction kept 8 bases outside the gene matches. CDR1 and CDR2 (germline): SGHTA, FQGNSA. The CDR3 totals 14 residues. In DNA form, the CDR3 reads TGTGCCAGCAGCCTACAGGGGGAGGTAAAGCCCCAGCATTTT. Translating it yields CASSLQGEVKPQHF.

As regards this clone: The same CDR3 can be traced to other DNA sequences in this sample. This chain uses TRBV7-8 with TRBJ1-1; no reliable D call. V was pared by 1 base and J by 6 bases, with 9 bases between. The CDR3 length is 13 residues. Germline loops: CDR1 SGHVS, CDR2 FQNEAQ. The CDR3 is CASSLVREAEAFF. CDR3 in DNA: TGTGCCAGCAGCTTAGTAAGGGAGGCTGAAGCTTTCTTT.

This clone turned up a few times. The V and J genes are TRBV5-4 and TRBJ2-5; 9 bases match TRBD1. Germline assignment: CDR1 SGHNT and CDR2 YYREEE (reference sequence). The CDR3 length is 16 residues. The ends lost 4 bases at V and 4 bases at J; junction bases unmatched: 11. Here the CDR3 reads CASSTPLDRGRETQYF. The CDR3 DNA sequence: TGTGCCAGCAGCACTCCTCTGGACAGGGGAAGAGAGACCCAGTACTTC. The complete variable domain, with remaining parts taken from reference TRBV5-4 and TRBJ2-5, reads ETGVTQSPTHLIKTRGQQVTLRCSSQSGHNTVSWYQQALGQGPQFIFQYYREEENGRGNFPPRFSGLQFPNYSSELNVNALELDDSALYLCASSTPLDRGRETQYFGPGTRLLVL.

This clone has a handful of counts. This sequence joins TRBV15 and TRBJ2-7; weak D call: TRBD2 (5 bases). CDR3 size: 15 residues. CDR1 and CDR2 from the germline V gene are LNHNV and YYDKDF (reference sequence). Trimming shortened V by 0 bases and J by 4 bases, and 13 bases separated the two germline ends. CDR3 sequence reads: CATSRDLAGLYEQYF. For the CDR3, the DNA is TGTGCCACCAGCAGAGATCTGGCGGGCCTATACGAGCAGTACTTC.

This clone was detected only a few times. The chain is built from TRBV18 and TRBJ2-3, with D perhaps TRBD2 (5 bases). The CDR3 length is 13 residues. Trimming removed 10 bases at V and 2 bases at J, with 13 bases between. Germline CDR1 reads KGHSH; CDR2 reads LQKENI. In DNA form, the CDR3 reads TGTGCCAACCGCAAGGGAGACACAGATACGCAGTATTTT. Its protein product is CANRKGDTDTQYF.

J is TRBJ1-2 and V is TRBV5-1; D is unclear. Germline values: CDR1 SGHRS, CDR2 YFSETQ. The length of the CDR3 is 16 residues. V was cut by 0 bases and J by 5 bases, with 17 bases left in between. CDR3 in amino acids: CASSLGRDRMDYGYTF. The CDR3 DNA follows: TGCGCCAGCAGCTTGGGGAGAGACCGAATGGATTATGGCTACACCTTC.

The chain links TRBV4-2 to TRBJ1-2, with unresolved D. The CDR3 totals 16 residues. V was trimmed by 0 bases and J by 7 bases, leaving 18 bases between them. Germline V gene data show CDR1 as LGHNA and CDR2 as YNFKEQ. The CDR3 sequence is CASSQDLEGRISGYTF. The CDR3 DNA reads as TGTGCCAGCAGCCAAGATTTGGAAGGGAGAATAAGTGGCTACACCTTC.